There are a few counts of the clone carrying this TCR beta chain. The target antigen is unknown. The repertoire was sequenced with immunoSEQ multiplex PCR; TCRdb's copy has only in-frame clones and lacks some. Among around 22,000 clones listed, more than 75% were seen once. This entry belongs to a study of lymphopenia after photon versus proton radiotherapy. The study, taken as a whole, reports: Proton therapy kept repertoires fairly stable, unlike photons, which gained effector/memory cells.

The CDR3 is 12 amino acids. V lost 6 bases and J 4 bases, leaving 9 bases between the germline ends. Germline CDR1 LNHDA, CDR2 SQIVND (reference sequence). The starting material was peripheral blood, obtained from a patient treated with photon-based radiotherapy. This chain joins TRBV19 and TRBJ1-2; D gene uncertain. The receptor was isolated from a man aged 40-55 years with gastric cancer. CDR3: CASSPQRYGYTF. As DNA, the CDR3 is TGTGCCAGTAGCCCGCAGCGCTATGGCTACACCTTC. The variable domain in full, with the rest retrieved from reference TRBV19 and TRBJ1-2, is DGGITQSPKYLFRKEGQNVTLSCEQNLNHDAMYWYRQDPGQGLRLIYYSQIVNDFQKGDIAEGYSVSREKKESFPLTVTSAQKNPTAFYLCASSPQRYGYTFGSGTRLTVV.